The entry that follows covers one T cell receptor (beta chain) sequence. This entry belongs to a study of blood T cells in healthy people across ages. V lost 1 base and J lost 6, with 7 bases in between. Germline CDR1 SGHTA, CDR2 FQGNSA. The CDR3 runs 12 residues. Together with a sample-barcoded 5' primer, a J-beta primer mix was included in a second PCR lasting about 6 to 11 cycles. TCRdb passed the 5' RACE reads through MiXCR, listing each CDR3 protein once. The sample has 500,000 to 600,000 distinct CDR3 sequences; roughly a quarter are singletons. The genes are TRBV7-2 and TRBJ2-7; D not resolved. This clonotype originated in a woman between 65 and 79 years old in good health. The material sequenced was blood. The CDR3 DNA follows: TGTGCCAGCAGCTTAGTCCCCCCCGAGCAGTACTTC. This sequence encodes CASSLVPPEQYF.